What follows describes a single T cell receptor (beta chain). The CDR3 runs 13 residues. In germline, CDR1 is MDHEN, CDR2 SYDVKM. V was trimmed by 10 bases and J by 4 bases, leaving 17 bases between them. UMIs and sample barcodes were carried by the TCR alpha and TCR beta cDNA libraries that 5'RACE produced using constant-segment primers. TCRdb processed the 5' RACE reads anew with MiXCR; each CDR3 protein has one entry. The table shows a few hundred thousand distinct CDR3 sequences, with around a sixth occurring only once. The sample originates from a study of T-cell memory formation after mild COVID-19.

V and J are TRBV28 and TRBJ2-7; no definite D call. The TCR originated in a man between 18 and 35 years old who had mild COVID-19 (a few samples of this study predate the infection). Cell type and time point are not known. The sequencing input was PBMCs or a T cell subset sorted from them (not recorded which). CDR3 amino acids: CATRSSTLYEQYV. The DNA of the CDR3 is TGTGCCACCCGGAGCTCCACCCTATACGAGCAGTACGTC.